A selection of T cell receptor beta chains follows, all from one sample in a study of blood T cell repertoires in COVID-19. Using immunoSEQ multiplex PCR, the repertoire was profiled, and TCRdb retains in-frame clones only, with some absent. The sample carries 300,000 or so clones, around four fifths recorded once. The sequenced sample consisted of peripheral blood. The receptors come from a woman in her forties or fifties with active or convalescent COVID-19. CDR3s include the opening cysteine and the closing phenylalanine or tryptophan. A D gene is named only where the DNA matches it firmly. Some rows have no size entry. The others give once, few or many, or a class for an expanded clone.

D gene	V gene	J gene	clone size	CDR3 DNA	CDR3 protein
NA	TRBV2	TRBJ2-3	few	TGTGCCAGCAGTGAAGCCCTGGCTAGCACAGATACGCAGTATTTT	CASSEALASTDTQYF
NA	TRBV28	TRBJ2-7	NA	TGTGCCAGCAGTTTCAGGGGCCGGACCTACGAGCAGTACTTC	CASSFRGRTYEQYF
TRBD1	TRBV4-2	TRBJ2-5	once	TGTGCCAGCAGCCGTCCGGCCAGACAGGGTCTTACCCCAGCCCCAAGTCGTACCCAGTACTTC	CASSRPARQGLTPAPSRTQYF
TRBD2	TRBV4-1	TRBJ2-7	NA	TGCGCCAGCAGCCAGACTAGCGTAACCTACGAGCAGTACTTC	CASSQTSVTYEQYF
NA	TRBV4-1	TRBJ2-7	NA	TGCGCCAGCAGCCAAGGATCAGGGGCGAGTGGAGGCGAGCAGTACTTC	CASSQGSGASGGEQYF
NA	TRBV2	TRBJ1-1	NA	TGTGCCAGCAACTATAACACTGAAGCTTTCTTT	CASNYNTEAFF
NA	TRBV6-6	TRBJ2-6	few	TGTGCCAGCAGTGGCCCCGGGGGGCCTGGGGCCAACGTCCTGACTTTC	CASSGPGGPGANVLTF
NA	TRBV5-4	TRBJ1-4	once	TGTGCCAGCAGCTTCCTTCCAGCGGCTAATGAAAAACTGTTTTTT	CASSFLPAANEKLFF
TRBD2	TRBV7-3	TRBJ2-3	once	TGTGCCAGCAGCCAGCGGGAGTTGGGAGATACGCAGTATTTT	CASSQRELGDTQYF
NA	TRBV3-1/TRBV3-2	TRBJ2-3	NA	TGTGCCAGCAGCCAAGAGGTCCCTAGTGATACGCAGTATTTT	CASSQEVPSDTQYF
NA	TRBV18	TRBJ2-2	NA	TGTGCCAGCTCACCAGTCTTCGACACCGGGGAGCTGTTTTTT	CASSPVFDTGELFF
NA	TRBV20-1	TRBJ1-1	NA	TGCAGTGCTGCTGGGAGGTCATTT	CSAAGRSF
NA	TRBV5-1	TRBJ2-1	once	TGCGCCAGCAGCTTGGCCCAGGGGTTTGGGGATGAGCAGTTCTTC	CASSLAQGFGDEQFF
NA	TRBV5-1	TRBJ1-1	NA	TGCGCCAGCAGCTTGAACGGGTTGGACACTGAAGCTTTCTTT	CASSLNGLDTEAFF
NA	TRBV7-2	TRBJ1-1	NA	TGTGCCAGCAGCTTAAGCCGATCCACTGAAGCTTTCTTT	CASSLSRSTEAFF
TRBD1	TRBV7-9	TRBJ2-7	NA	TGTGCCAGCAGCTACGGGACAGGGCCCTCCTACGAGCAGTACTTC	CASSYGTGPSYEQYF
NA	TRBV28	TRBJ1-5	NA	TGTGCCAGCAGTTCTCAGCGTCAGCCCCAGCATTTT	CASSSQRQPQHF
TRBD1	TRBV28	TRBJ1-4	NA	TGTGCCAGCAGTTCGGAATTCAGGGGGCGAGGTGAAAAACTGTTTTTT	CASSSEFRGRGEKLFF
TRBD1	TRBV3-1/TRBV3-2	TRBJ2-1	NA	TGTGCCAGCAGCCAAGATTCGTCAGGGGGAACCTACAATGAGCAGTTCTTC	CASSQDSSGGTYNEQFF
TRBD1	TRBV2	TRBJ1-1	NA	TGTGCCAGCTCTCTCGGGACAGGGGGCGTTTACACTGAAGCTTTCTTT	CASSLGTGGVYTEAFF
NA	TRBV5-4	TRBJ2-7	few	TGTGCCAGCAGCTTGGCAGGGAAGAAGCAGTACTTC	CASSLAGKKQYF
NA	TRBV7-9	TRBJ1-6	NA	TGTGCCAGCAGCTTCCCTGGAGAGTCACCCCTCCACTTT	CASSFPGESPLHF
NA	TRBV28	TRBJ1-2	NA	TGTGCCAGCAGTTGGGGGGGCTATGGCTACACCTTC	CASSWGGYGYTF
TRBD2	TRBV5-1	TRBJ2-1	NA	TGCGCCAGCAGCGGCGGGAGCGGAGATGAGCAGTTCTTC	CASSGGSGDEQFF
NA	TRBV5-1	TRBJ1-2	few	TGCGCCAGCAGCTTGGCCCGGGGCTATGGCTACACCTTC	CASSLARGYGYTF
TRBD2	TRBV2	TRBJ2-5	few	TGTGCCAGCAGTTACCGACTAGCGGGCCAAGAGACCCAGTACTTC	CASSYRLAGQETQYF
NA	TRBV3-1/TRBV3-2	TRBJ2-1	NA	TGTGCCAGCAGCCAAGTCGGAGGTGCGTACAATGAGCAGTTCTTC	CASSQVGGAYNEQFF
NA	TRBV2	TRBJ2-7	NA	TGTGCCAGCATGGCGGACACGAGCTCCTACGAGCAGTACTTC	CASMADTSSYEQYF
NA	TRBV2	TRBJ1-1	NA	TGTGCCAGCAGTGCATGGCAGAACACTGAAGCTTTCTTT	CASSAWQNTEAFF
NA	TRBV10-3	TRBJ1-1	NA	TGTGCCATCAGTGAGATCCTCAGAGGGGGGGGTAACACTGAAGCTTTCTTT	CAISEILRGGGNTEAFF
NA	TRBV12-3/TRBV12-4	TRBJ2-7	NA	TGTGCCAGCAGTTTTTCGCGCTACGAGCAGTACTTC	CASSFSRYEQYF
NA	TRBV19	TRBJ1-2	once	TGTGCCAGTAGTACGCGGATTGGCTACACCTTC	CASSTRIGYTF
TRBD2	TRBV12-5	TRBJ2-1	NA	TGTGCTAGTGGTTTGGTTCTTAGCGGGAGTTACAATGAGCAGTTCTTC	CASGLVLSGSYNEQFF
NA	TRBV19	TRBJ1-2	NA	TGTGCCAGTAGTATTCAGGGGAATGTGGGCGGCTACACCTTC	CASSIQGNVGGYTF
NA	TRBV28	TRBJ1-1	NA	TGTGCTGCGGAGACGAACACTGAAGCTTTCTTT	CAAETNTEAFF
TRBD1	TRBV10-3	TRBJ1-2	NA	TGTGCCATCAGTGAGGACAGGGATGGCTACACCTTC	CAISEDRDGYTF
NA	TRBV19	TRBJ1-1	once	TGTGCCAGTAGTATCGGGGAAATCGGTGAAGCTTTCTTT	CASSIGEIGEAFF
TRBD1	TRBV4-2	TRBJ1-2	NA	TGTGCCAGCAGCCAAGGGGACAGCAGGAACTATGGCTACACCTTC	CASSQGDSRNYGYTF
TRBD1	TRBV19	TRBJ2-7	NA	TGTGCCAGTGGGGACAGCTCCTACGAGCAGTACTTC	CASGDSSYEQYF
TRBD1	TRBV7-9	TRBJ1-4	NA	TGTGCCAGCAGACCGGACAGGGGAAACGAAAAACTGTTTTTT	CASRPDRGNEKLFF
NA	TRBV28	TRBJ1-4	NA	TGTGCCAGCAGTTTTTGGCGGGCGGGAGAAAAACTGTTTTTT	CASSFWRAGEKLFF
NA	TRBV5-6	TRBJ1-2	few	TGTGCCAGCAGCTTGGGTACAGGGAGCTATGGCTACACCTTC	CASSLGTGSYGYTF
TRBD1	TRBV30	TRBJ1-1	NA	TGTGCCTGGAGACGGACAGGGAGCACTGAAGCTTTCTTT	CAWRRTGSTEAFF
TRBD2	TRBV20-1	TRBJ2-1	NA	TGCAGTGCTAGTGATTCTAGCGGGAGTTTCTCCTACAATGAGCAGTTCTTC	CSASDSSGSFSYNEQFF
NA	TRBV28	TRBJ1-2	NA	TGTGCCAGCAGTTGGGGGGGAGGCTATGGCTACACCTTC	CASSWGGGYGYTF
NA	TRBV18	TRBJ1-2	NA	TGTGCCAGCTCACCAGTAGGGGGTCGGGGCAAAGACTATGGCTACACCTTC	CASSPVGGRGKDYGYTF
TRBD2	TRBV5-1	TRBJ2-7	once	TGCGCCAGCAGCCCGGGACTAGCGGGAATTGGCGAGCAGTACTTC	CASSPGLAGIGEQYF
TRBD1	TRBV18	TRBJ1-5	NA	TGTGCCAGCTCACCATGGACAGGGGGTGAGCAGCCCCAGCATTTT	CASSPWTGGEQPQHF
TRBD2	TRBV28	TRBJ2-2	NA	TGTGCCAGCAGTTCAAGCGGGAGAGGGTCCGGGGAGCTGTTTTTT	CASSSSGRGSGELFF